Given below is one TCR beta chain in context. This entry comes from a study of cytomegalovirus exposure and HLA in healthy donors. Assay: immunoSEQ multiplex PCR; the TCRdb copy retains only in-frame clones and omits some. The data show tens of thousands of clones, 85% seen once. This CDR3 contains 15 residues. Germline V gene data show CDR1 as MNHEY and CDR2 as SMNVEV (reference sequence). Between the trimmed V and J ends, which lost 3 bases and 4 bases, there was a span of 15 bases. The TCR sequence derives from a man aged 25 to 45 in good health and CMV-seronegative. Sequenced input: PBMCs. V is TRBV27 and J is TRBJ1-2; TRBD1 is a possible D gene (6 bases). In DNA, the CDR3 is TGTGCCAGCAGTTTTCAGGGCAGGGGATCCTATGGCTACACCTTC. Translated, it gives CASSFQGRGSYGYTF.